This T cell receptor beta chain came from a study of blood T cell repertoires in COVID-19. About the study: There were acute and convalescent COVID-19 samples, and they came from the United States, Italy and Spain.

Sequencing used immunoSEQ multiplex PCR; TCRdb keeps in-frame clones, though not all of them. The sample yields approximately 290,000 clones, 80% to 90% seen once. Self-reported history from a screening survey and questionnaire set each donor's cohort. Germline V gives CDR1 SNHLY, CDR2 FYNNEI. The CDR3 consists of 14 residues. V dropped 6 bases and J dropped 5 bases, with 13 bases sitting between them. This receptor was obtained from a woman in her twenties or thirties who had recovered from COVID-19. The sample was PBMCs or T cells enriched from blood (not recorded which). The rearrangement links TRBV2 to TRBJ1-4, with D perhaps matching TRBD1 (5 bases). The CDR3 protein is CASSDVGGNEKLFF. As DNA, the CDR3 is TGTGCCAGCAGCGACGTTGGGGGGAATGAAAAACTGTTTTTT.